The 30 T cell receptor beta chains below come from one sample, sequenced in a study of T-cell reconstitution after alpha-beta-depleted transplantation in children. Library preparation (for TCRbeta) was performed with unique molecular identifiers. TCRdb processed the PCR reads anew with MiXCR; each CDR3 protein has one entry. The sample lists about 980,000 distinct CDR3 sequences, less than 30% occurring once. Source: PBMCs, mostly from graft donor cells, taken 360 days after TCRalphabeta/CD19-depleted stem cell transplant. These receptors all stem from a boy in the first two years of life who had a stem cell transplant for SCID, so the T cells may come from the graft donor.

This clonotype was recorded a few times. The CDR3 nucleotides read TGCAGTGCTAGTCGCGATTCCGTTTTCAATGAGCAGTTCTTC. Residues: CSASRDSVFNEQFF. V and J are TRBV20-1 and TRBJ2-1; D uncertain. Trimming removed 3 bases from V and 6 bases from J, with 15 bases in between. Germline CDR1 reads DFQATT; CDR2 reads SNEGSKA (reference sequence). CDR3 length: 14 amino acids.

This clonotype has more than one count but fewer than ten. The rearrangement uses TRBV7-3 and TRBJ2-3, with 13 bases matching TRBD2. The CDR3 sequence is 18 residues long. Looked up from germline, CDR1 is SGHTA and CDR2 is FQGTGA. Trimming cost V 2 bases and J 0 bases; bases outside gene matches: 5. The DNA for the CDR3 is TGTGCCAGCAGCTTATCCCCGGGACTAGCGGGGAGCACAGATACGCAGTATTTT. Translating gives CASSLSPGLAGSTDTQYF. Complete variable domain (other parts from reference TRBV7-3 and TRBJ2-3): GAGVSQTPSNKVTEKGKYVELRCDPISGHTALYWYRQSLGQGPEFLIYFQGTGAADDSGLPNDRFFAVRPEGSVSTLKIQRTERGDSAVYLCASSLSPGLAGSTDTQYFGPGTRLTVL.

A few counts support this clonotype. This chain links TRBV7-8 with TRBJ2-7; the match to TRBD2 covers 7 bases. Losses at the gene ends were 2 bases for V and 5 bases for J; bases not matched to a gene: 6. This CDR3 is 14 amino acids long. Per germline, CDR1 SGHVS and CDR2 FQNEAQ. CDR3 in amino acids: CASSLYGREDEQYF. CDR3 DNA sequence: TGTGCCAGCAGCTTATACGGACGGGAGGACGAGCAGTACTTC.

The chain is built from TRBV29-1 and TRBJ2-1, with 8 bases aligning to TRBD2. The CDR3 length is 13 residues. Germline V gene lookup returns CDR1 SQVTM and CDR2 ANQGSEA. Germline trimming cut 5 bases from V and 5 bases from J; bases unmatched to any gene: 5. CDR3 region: CSVFPGGDNEQFF. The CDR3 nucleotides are TGCAGCGTTTTTCCCGGGGGGGACAATGAGCAGTTCTTC.

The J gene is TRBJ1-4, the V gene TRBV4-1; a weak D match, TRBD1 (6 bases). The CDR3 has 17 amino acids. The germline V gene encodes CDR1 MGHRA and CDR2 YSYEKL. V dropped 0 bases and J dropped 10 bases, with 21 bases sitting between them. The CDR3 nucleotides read TGCGCCAGCAGCCAAGATCGCCTGGGGGCTATGGGGGGAAAACTGTTTTTT. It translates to CASSQDRLGAMGGKLFF.

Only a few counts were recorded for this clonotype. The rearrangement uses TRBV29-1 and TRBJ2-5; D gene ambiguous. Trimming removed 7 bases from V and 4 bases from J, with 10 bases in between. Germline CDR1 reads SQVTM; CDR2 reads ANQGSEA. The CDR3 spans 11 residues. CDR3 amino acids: CSASWIETQYF. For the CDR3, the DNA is TGCAGCGCTAGTTGGATAGAGACCCAGTACTTC.

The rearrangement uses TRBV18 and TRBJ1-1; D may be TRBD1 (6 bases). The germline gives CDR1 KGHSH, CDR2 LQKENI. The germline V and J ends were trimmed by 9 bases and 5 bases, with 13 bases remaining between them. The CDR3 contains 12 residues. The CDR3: CARSLQGTEAFF. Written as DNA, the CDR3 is TGTGCCAGGTCGCTACAGGGTACTGAAGCTTTCTTT.

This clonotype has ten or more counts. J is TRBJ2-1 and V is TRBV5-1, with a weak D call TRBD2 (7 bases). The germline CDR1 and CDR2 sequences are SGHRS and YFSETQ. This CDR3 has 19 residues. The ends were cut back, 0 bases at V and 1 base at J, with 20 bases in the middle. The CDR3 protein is CASSLGSGGGPRSYNEQFF. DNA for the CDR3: TGCGCCAGCAGCTTGGGGAGCGGCGGGGGCCCTCGGTCCTACAATGAGCAGTTCTTC.

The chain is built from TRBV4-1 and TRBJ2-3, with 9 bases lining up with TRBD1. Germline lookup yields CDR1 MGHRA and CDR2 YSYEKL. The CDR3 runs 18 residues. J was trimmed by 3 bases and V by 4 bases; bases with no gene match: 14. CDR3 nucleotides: TGCGCCAGCAGCCCCGGACAGGGGCCGTACCTAGGAACAGATACGCAGTATTTT. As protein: CASSPGQGPYLGTDTQYF.

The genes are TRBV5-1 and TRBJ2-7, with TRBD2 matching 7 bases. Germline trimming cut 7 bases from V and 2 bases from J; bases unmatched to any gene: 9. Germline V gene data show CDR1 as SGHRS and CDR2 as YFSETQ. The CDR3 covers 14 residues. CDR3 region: CASQVEAGPYEQYF. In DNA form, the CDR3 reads TGCGCCAGCCAGGTAGAAGCGGGGCCCTACGAGCAGTACTTC. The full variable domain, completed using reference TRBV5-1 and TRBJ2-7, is KAGVTQTPRYLIKTRGQQVTLSCSPISGHRSVSWYQQTPGQGLQFLFEYFSETQRNKGNFPGRFSGRQFSNSRSEMNVSTLELGDSALYLCASQVEAGPYEQYFGPGTRLTVT.

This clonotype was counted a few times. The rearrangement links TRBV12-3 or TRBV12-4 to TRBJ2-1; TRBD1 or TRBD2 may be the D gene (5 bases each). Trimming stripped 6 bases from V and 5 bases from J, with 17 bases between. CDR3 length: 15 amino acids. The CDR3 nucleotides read TGTGCCAGCAGCCGCAATCGGGGCCTACACAATGAGCAGTTCTTC. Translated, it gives CASSRNRGLHNEQFF.

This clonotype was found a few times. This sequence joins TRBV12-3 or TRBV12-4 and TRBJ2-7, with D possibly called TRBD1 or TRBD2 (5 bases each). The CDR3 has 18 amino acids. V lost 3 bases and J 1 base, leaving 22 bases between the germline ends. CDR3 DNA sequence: TGTGCCAGCAGTTTTTTTGTCGGCAGGGACGCCTCATCCTACGAGCAGTACTTC. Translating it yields CASSFFVGRDASSYEQYF.

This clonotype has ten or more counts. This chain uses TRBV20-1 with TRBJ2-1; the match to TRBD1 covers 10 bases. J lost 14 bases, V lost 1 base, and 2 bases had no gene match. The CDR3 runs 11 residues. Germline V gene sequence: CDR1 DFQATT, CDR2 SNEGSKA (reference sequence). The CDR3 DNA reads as TGCAGTGCTAGAGGGGGGACAGGGGAGTTCTTC. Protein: CSARGGTGEFF.

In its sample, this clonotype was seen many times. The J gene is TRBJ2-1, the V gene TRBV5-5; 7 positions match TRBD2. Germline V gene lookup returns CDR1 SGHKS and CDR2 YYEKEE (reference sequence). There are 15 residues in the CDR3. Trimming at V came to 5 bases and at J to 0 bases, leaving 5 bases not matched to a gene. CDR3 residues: CASRLAVSSYNEQFF. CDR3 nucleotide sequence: TGTGCCAGCAGGCTAGCGGTAAGCTCCTACAATGAGCAGTTCTTC.

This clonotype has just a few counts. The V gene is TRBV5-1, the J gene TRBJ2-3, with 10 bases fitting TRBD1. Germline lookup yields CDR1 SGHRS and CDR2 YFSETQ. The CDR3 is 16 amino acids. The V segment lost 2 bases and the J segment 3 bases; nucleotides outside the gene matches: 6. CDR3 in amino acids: CASSFLTGGKTDTQYF. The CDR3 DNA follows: TGCGCCAGCAGCTTTCTGACAGGGGGCAAGACAGATACGCAGTATTTT.

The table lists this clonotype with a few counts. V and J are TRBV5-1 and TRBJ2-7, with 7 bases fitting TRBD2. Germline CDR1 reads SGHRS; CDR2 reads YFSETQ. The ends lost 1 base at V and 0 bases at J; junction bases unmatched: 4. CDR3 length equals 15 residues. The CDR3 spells CASSLRAGNSYEQYF. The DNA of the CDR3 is TGCGCCAGCAGCTTGCGAGCGGGGAACTCCTACGAGCAGTACTTC.

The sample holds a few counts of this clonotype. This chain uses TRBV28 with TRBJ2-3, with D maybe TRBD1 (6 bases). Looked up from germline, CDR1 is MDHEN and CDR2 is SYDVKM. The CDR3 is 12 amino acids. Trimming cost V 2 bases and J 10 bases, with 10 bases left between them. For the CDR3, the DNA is TGTGCCAGCAGTTTAGGAACAGGGCCGCAGTATTTT. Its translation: CASSLGTGPQYF. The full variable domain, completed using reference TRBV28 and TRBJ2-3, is DVKVTQSSRYLVKRTGEKVFLECVQDMDHENMFWYRQDPGLGLRLIYFSYDVKMKEKGDIPEGYSVSREKKERFSLILESASTNQTSMYLCASSLGTGPQYFGPGTRLTVL.

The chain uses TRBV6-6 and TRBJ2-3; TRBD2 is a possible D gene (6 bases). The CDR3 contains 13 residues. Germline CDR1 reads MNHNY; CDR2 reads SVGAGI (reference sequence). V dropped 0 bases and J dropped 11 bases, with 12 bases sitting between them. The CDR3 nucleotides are TGTGCCAGCAGTTACTCGAGCGCGGGGTGGCAGTATTTT. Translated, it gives CASSYSSAGWQYF.

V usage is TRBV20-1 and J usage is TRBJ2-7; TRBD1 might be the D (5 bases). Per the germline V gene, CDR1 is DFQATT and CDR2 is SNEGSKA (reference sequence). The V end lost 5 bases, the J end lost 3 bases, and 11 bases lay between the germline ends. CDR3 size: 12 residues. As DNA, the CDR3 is TGCAGTGCTCGCAGGGATTACTACGAGCAGTACTTC. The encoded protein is CSARRDYYEQYF.

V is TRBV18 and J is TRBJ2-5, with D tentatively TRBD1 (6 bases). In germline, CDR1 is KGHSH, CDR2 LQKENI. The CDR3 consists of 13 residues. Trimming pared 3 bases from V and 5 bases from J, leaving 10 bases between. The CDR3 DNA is TGTGCCAGCTCACCGGACAGAATGGAGACCCAGTACTTC. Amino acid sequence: CASSPDRMETQYF.

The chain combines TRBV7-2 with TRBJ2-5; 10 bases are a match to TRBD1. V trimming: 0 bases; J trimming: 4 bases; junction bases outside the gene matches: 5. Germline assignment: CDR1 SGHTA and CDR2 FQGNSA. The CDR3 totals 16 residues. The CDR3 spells CASSLALRDRGETQYF. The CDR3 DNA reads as TGTGCCAGCAGCTTAGCCCTCCGGGACAGGGGAGAGACCCAGTACTTC.

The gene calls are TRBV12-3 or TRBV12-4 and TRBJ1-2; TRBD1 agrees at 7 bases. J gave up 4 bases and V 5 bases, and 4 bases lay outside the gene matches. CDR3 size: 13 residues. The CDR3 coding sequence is TGTGCCAGCAGTCGGGGACAGATCTATGGCTACACCTTC. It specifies CASSRGQIYGYTF.

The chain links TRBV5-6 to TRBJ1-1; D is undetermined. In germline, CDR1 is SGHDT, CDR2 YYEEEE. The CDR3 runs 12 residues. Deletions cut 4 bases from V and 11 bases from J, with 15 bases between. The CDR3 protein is CASSIRGGGAFF. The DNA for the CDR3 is TGTGCCAGCAGCATCCGCGGCGGTGGGGCTTTCTTT.

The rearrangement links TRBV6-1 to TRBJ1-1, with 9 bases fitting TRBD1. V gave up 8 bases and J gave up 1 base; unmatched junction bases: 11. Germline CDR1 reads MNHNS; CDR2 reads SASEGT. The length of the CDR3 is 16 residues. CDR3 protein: CASWSGTGFRNTEAFF. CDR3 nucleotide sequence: TGTGCCAGCTGGTCCGGGACAGGGTTCAGGAACACTGAAGCTTTCTTT.

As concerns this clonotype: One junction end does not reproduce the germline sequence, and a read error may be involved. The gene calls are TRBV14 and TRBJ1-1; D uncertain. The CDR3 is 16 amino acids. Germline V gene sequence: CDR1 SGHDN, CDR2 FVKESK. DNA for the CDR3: TGTGCCAGCAGCCAAGGTCCCTCCCTGCCGAACTCTGAAGCTTTCTTT. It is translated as CASSQGPSLPNSEAFF.

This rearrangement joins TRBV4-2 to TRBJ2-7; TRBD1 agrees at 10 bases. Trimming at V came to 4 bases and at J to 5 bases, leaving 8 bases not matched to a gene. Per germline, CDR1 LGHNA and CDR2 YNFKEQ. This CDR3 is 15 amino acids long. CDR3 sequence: CASSPRTGGWDEQYF. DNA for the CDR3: TGTGCCAGCAGCCCCCGGACAGGGGGGTGGGACGAGCAGTACTTC.

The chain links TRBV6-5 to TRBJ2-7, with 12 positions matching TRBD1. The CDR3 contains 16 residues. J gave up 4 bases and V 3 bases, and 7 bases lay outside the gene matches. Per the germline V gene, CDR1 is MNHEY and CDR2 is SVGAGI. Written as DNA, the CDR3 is TGTGCCAGCAGTTATTCGGGGACAGGGGGCGTGTACGAGCAGTACTTC. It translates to CASSYSGTGGVYEQYF.

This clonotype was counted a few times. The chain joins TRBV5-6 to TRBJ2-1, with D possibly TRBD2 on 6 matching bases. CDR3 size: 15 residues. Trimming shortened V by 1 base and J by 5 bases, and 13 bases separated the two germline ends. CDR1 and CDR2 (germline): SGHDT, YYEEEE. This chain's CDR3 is CASSLWLAKHNEQFF. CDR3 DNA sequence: TGTGCCAGCAGCTTGTGGCTAGCGAAACACAATGAGCAGTTCTTC.

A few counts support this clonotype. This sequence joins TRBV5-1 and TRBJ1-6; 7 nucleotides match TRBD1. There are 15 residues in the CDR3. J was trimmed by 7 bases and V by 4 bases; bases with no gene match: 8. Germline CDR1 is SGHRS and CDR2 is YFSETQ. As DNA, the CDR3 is TGCGCCAGCAGCCCCCTCAGGGGGTTGAATTCACCCCTCCACTTT. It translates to CASSPLRGLNSPLHF.

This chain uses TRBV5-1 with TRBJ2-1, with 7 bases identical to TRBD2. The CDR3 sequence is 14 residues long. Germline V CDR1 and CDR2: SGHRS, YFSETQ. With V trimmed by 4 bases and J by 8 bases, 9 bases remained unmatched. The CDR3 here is CASSVGGEEYEQFF. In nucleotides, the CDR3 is TGCGCCAGCAGCGTGGGGGGGGAAGAATATGAGCAGTTCTTC. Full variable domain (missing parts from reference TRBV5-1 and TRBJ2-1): KAGVTQTPRYLIKTRGQQVTLSCSPISGHRSVSWYQQTPGQGLQFLFEYFSETQRNKGNFPGRFSGRQFSNSRSEMNVSTLELGDSALYLCASSVGGEEYEQFFGPGTRLTVL.